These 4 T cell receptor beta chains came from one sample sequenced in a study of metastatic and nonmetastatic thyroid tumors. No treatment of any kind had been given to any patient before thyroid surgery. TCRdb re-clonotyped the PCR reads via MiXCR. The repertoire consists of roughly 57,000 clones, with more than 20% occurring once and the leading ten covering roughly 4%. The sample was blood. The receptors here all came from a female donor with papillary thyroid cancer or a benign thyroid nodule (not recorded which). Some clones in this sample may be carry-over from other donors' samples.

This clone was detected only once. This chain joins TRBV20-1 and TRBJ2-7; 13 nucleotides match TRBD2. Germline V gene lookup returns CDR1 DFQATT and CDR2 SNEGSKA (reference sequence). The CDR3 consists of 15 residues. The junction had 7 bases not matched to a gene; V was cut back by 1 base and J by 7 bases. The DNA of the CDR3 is TGCAGTGCTAGAGGCGGACTAGCGGGAGTGGGGGAGCAGTACTTC. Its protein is CSARGGLAGVGEQYF.

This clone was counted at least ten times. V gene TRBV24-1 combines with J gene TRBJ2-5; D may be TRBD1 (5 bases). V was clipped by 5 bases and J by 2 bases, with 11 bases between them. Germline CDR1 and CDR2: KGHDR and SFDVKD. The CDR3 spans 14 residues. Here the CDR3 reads CATSVVRGQETQYF. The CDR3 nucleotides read TGTGCCACCAGTGTGGTTAGGGGTCAAGAGACCCAGTACTTC.

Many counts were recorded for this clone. The CDR3 DNA reads as TGCGCCAGCAGCTTGCCGACTAGCGGGCTGGGTGGCGGGGAGCTGTTTTTT. As protein: CASSLPTSGLGGGELFF. This rearrangement joins TRBV5-1 to TRBJ2-2, with TRBD2 identical over 10 bases. The CDR3 has 17 amino acids. Germline V gene data show CDR1 as SGHRS and CDR2 as YFSETQ. Trimming removed 1 base from V and 7 bases from J; junction bases left unmatched: 10.

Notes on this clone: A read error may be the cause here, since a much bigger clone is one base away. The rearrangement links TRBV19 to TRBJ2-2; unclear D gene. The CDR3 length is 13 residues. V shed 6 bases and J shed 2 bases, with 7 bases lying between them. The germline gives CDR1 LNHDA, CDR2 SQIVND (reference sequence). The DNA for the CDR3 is TGTGCCAGTAGGGTGATAAACACCGGGGAGCTGTTTTTT. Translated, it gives CASRVINTGELFF.